One and the same sample provided the 27 T cell receptor beta chains below, sequenced in a study of T cell responses to AZD1222 COVID-19 vaccine. Data came from immunoSEQ multiplex PCR; TCRdb stores just in-frame clones and leaves some out. The table records 90,000 to 150,000 clones, more than 75% of them present only once. The input for sequencing was peripheral blood, taken on day 0 of AZD1222 vaccination. The receptors were gathered from an adult in good health.

The CDR3 reads CASTYHGTPEAFF. The CDR3 coding sequence is TGTGCCAGCACCTACCATGGGACACCTGAAGCTTTCTTT. V usage is TRBV28 and J usage is TRBJ1-1; possible D gene TRBD1, 6 bases. The CDR3 totals 13 residues. Germline values: CDR1 MDHEN, CDR2 SYDVKM. V was shortened by 7 bases and J by 6 bases, with 15 bases between the two germline ends.

The chain employs TRBV7-9 and TRBJ2-3, with TRBD2 matching over 13 bases. CDR1 and CDR2 (germline): SEHNR, FQNEAQ (reference sequence). After removal of 5 bases from V and 10 bases from J, the junction contained 6 bases not matched to a gene. CDR3 length: 14 residues. The CDR3 loop reads CASSQGLAGESQYF. As DNA, the CDR3 is TGTGCCAGCAGCCAAGGACTAGCGGGGGAATCGCAGTATTTT.

This sequence joins TRBV7-2 and TRBJ2-7, with 7 bases lining up with TRBD2. The CDR3 runs 14 residues. Per germline, CDR1 SGHTA and CDR2 FQGNSA. V lost 3 bases and J lost 5; bases outside the gene matches: 7. CDR3 residues: CASSFPGLSNEQYF. The CDR3 DNA reads as TGTGCCAGCAGCTTCCCGGGACTATCTAACGAGCAGTACTTC.

This clone is a singleton in its sample. The J gene is TRBJ1-2, the V gene TRBV30; unclear D gene. The CDR3 consists of 9 residues. V was shortened by 6 bases and J by 7 bases, with 6 bases between the two germline ends. CDR1 and CDR2 from the germline V gene are GTSNPN and SVGIG (reference sequence). The DNA of the CDR3 is TGTGCCTGTGAGGGTGGCTACACCTTC. Its protein is CACEGGYTF.

The V and J genes are TRBV2 and TRBJ1-2; 11 bases match TRBD1. After removal of 6 bases from V and 2 bases from J, the junction contained 5 bases not matched to a gene. Germline CDR1 and CDR2: SNHLY and FYNNEI. The CDR3 loop spans 15 amino acids. The DNA for the CDR3 is TGTGCCAGCAGGGACAGGGGGCTAGGAAACTATGGCTACACCTTC. This encodes CASRDRGLGNYGYTF.

The chain employs TRBV9 and TRBJ1-3; D gene uncertain. The CDR3 extends over 14 amino acids. CDR1 and CDR2 (germline): SGDLS, YYNGEE. Deletions cut 0 bases from V and 2 bases from J, with 6 bases between. CDR3 residues: CASSVEAAGNTIYF. The CDR3 nucleotides are TGTGCCAGCAGCGTAGAAGCAGCTGGAAACACCATATATTTT.

The genes are TRBV28 and TRBJ1-6; TRBD1 matches at 7 bases. With 4 bases clipped from V and 7 bases from J, the junction kept 7 bases outside the gene matches. The CDR3 extends over 15 amino acids. Per the germline V gene, CDR1 is MDHEN and CDR2 is SYDVKM. CDR3 DNA sequence: TGTGCCAGCAGTTCTCCGACAGGGTTAAATTCACCCCTCCACTTT. Translated: CASSSPTGLNSPLHF.

As DNA, the CDR3 is TGTGCCAGCAGTGAAGGGACAGGGCCCCTCGGGGCCTCTGGAAACACCATATATTTT. Translation gives CASSEGTGPLGASGNTIYF. The V gene is TRBV6-1, the J gene TRBJ1-3; 8 positions match TRBD1. The CDR3 has 19 amino acids. The V gene's germline CDR1 is MNHNS and CDR2 SASEGT. Germline trimming cut 1 base from V and 0 bases from J; bases unmatched to any gene: 11.

The chain combines TRBV7-2 with TRBJ2-3; 8 nucleotides align to TRBD2. Trimming took 2 bases from V and 4 from J; bases not matched to a gene: 8. The CDR3 covers 16 residues. Germline lookup yields CDR1 SGHTA and CDR2 FQGNSA. The DNA of the CDR3 is TGTGCCAGCAGCTTAAGCCCAGCGGGAGTGTCAGATACGCAGTATTTT. Protein sequence: CASSLSPAGVSDTQYF. Variable domain in full (rest from reference TRBV7-2 and TRBJ2-3): GAGVSQSPSNKVTEKGKDVELRCDPISGHTALYWYRQSLGQGLEFLIYFQGNSAPDKSGLPSDRFSAERTGGSVSTLTIQRTQQEDSAVYLCASSLSPAGVSDTQYFGPGTRLTVL.

The V and J genes are TRBV11-2 and TRBJ1-5; 9 positions agree with TRBD1. The germline V gene encodes CDR1 SGHAT and CDR2 FQNNGV. With 7 bases clipped from V and 6 bases from J, the junction kept 7 bases outside the gene matches. The CDR3 loop spans 14 amino acids. The CDR3 DNA follows: TGTGCCAGCACCCAGGGACAGGGAAGTCAGCCCCAGCATTTT. Its protein is CASTQGQGSQPQHF.

The V gene is TRBV19, the J gene TRBJ2-1; the D gene is possibly TRBD2 (6 bases). The CDR3 has 15 amino acids. Germline V gene lookup returns CDR1 LNHDA and CDR2 SQIVND (reference sequence). V lost 6 bases to trimming and J lost 1 base, with 13 bases between them. The DNA for the CDR3 is TGTGCCAGTAGGACCTTAGCGGTGTCCTACAATGAGCAGTTCTTC. Translation gives CASRTLAVSYNEQFF. Combining the CDR3 with reference TRBV19 and TRBJ2-1 gives the whole variable domain DGGITQSPKYLFRKEGQNVTLSCEQNLNHDAMYWYRQDPGQGLRLIYYSQIVNDFQKGDIAEGYSVSREKKESFPLTVTSAQKNPTAFYLCASRTLAVSYNEQFFGPGTRLTVL.

The chain uses TRBV19 and TRBJ2-7; a possible D gene is TRBD1 (6 bases). The CDR3 loop spans 13 amino acids. Trimming took off 10 bases at V and 2 bases at J, with 15 bases between the two ends. Germline V lookup: CDR1 LNHDA, CDR2 SQIVND (reference sequence). The CDR3 spells CATAGASTYEQYF. In nucleotides, the CDR3 is TGTGCCACCGCAGGGGCGTCGACCTACGAGCAGTACTTC.

This clone came up a few times. This sequence joins TRBV5-1 and TRBJ1-2; TRBD1 agrees at 8 bases. V shed 0 bases and J 6 bases; nucleotides not matched to a gene: 4. The V gene's germline CDR1 is SGHRS and CDR2 YFSETQ. This CDR3 spans 14 amino acids. DNA for the CDR3: TGCGCCAGCAGCTTGGCCTCGACAGGGGATGGCTACACCTTC. Residues: CASSLASTGDGYTF.

This clone occurred a few times. The chain is built from TRBV7-9 and TRBJ1-5; TRBD1 might be the D (6 bases). The germline V gene encodes CDR1 SEHNR and CDR2 FQNEAQ (reference sequence). V was clipped by 4 bases and J by 10 bases, with 20 bases between them. The CDR3 consists of 15 residues. The CDR3 DNA reads TGTGCCAGCAGCTCCTTGGACAGCTGGAATTCCCCCCAGCATTTT. Translated: CASSSLDSWNSPQHF.

V gene TRBV21-1 combines with J gene TRBJ2-5; the table's D call, TRBD1, has no DNA check behind it. TRBV21-1 is a documented pseudogene. There are 18 residues in the CDR3. The CDR3 is CASSKGNRKDPSQETQYF. The CDR3 region has the DNA TGTGCCAGCAGCAAAGGTAACAGAAAAGACCCTTCACAAGAGACCCAGTACTTC.

The CDR3 DNA is TGTGCCAGCAGTTACTCGCGAATAGAGACCCAGTACTTC. This codes for CASSYSRIETQYF. This sequence joins TRBV6-5 and TRBJ2-5; D unclear. The ends were cut back, 0 bases at V and 4 bases at J, with 6 bases in the middle. CDR3 length: 13 residues. Germline-derived CDR1 and CDR2 are MNHEY and SVGAGI.

The chain has TRBV6-2 or TRBV6-3 and TRBJ2-1, with D perhaps matching TRBD1 or TRBD2 (6 bases each). Trimming removed 6 bases from V and 4 bases from J, with 25 bases in between. Germline CDR1 reads MNHEY; CDR2 reads SVGEGT. This CDR3 is 18 amino acids long. The CDR3 reads CASSPQARGGTRYNEQFF. The CDR3 region has the DNA TGTGCCAGCAGCCCCCAGGCCCGGGGCGGGACAAGGTACAATGAGCAGTTCTTC.

V is TRBV28 and J is TRBJ2-7, with D unresolved. The CDR3 loop spans 12 amino acids. V lost 2 bases, J lost 6 bases, and 8 bases lay in between. Germline values: CDR1 MDHEN, CDR2 SYDVKM. The chain's CDR3 is CASSLRKSEQYF. In nucleotides, the CDR3 is TGTGCCAGCAGTTTACGGAAGTCCGAGCAGTACTTC.

The chain carries TRBV18 and TRBJ2-7; 7 bases align to TRBD1. Per the germline V gene, CDR1 is KGHSH and CDR2 is LQKENI. The CDR3 has 15 amino acids. Trimming cost V 0 bases and J 5 bases; bases outside gene matches: 7. CDR3 coding DNA: TGTGCCAGCTCACCACCGAATAGGGGGCGGAACGAGCAGTACTTC. This gives the protein CASSPPNRGRNEQYF.

V gene TRBV7-6 combines with J gene TRBJ1-4, with D unresolved. There are 15 residues in the CDR3. Looked up from germline, CDR1 is SGHVS and CDR2 is FNYEAQ. With 1 base removed from V and 5 bases from J, the gap between germline ends came to 11 bases. CDR3 sequence (DNA): TGTGCCAGCAGCTTAGTGGGAGGGTCGAATGAAAAACTGTTTTTT. It yields the protein CASSLVGGSNEKLFF.

CDR3 nucleotides: TGTGCCAGCAGTTTATCCCGGGCCGACCTTCGGTATGGCTACACCTTC. It is translated as CASSLSRADLRYGYTF. The V gene is TRBV28, the J gene TRBJ1-2; D is ambiguous. The CDR3 runs to 16 residues. Germline CDR1 is MDHEN and CDR2 is SYDVKM. V lost 1 base and J 5 bases, leaving 17 bases between the germline ends.

The chain joins TRBV5-5 to TRBJ1-1; 8 bases align to TRBD1. The V and J ends lost 2 bases and 1 base, in that order; junction bases with no gene match: 4. The germline gives CDR1 SGHKS, CDR2 YYEKEE (reference sequence). The CDR3 sequence is 15 residues long. The CDR3 coding sequence is TGTGCCAGCAGCTTTACGACAGGGGCGAACACTGAAGCTTTCTTT. This codes for CASSFTTGANTEAFF.

The rearrangement joins TRBV15 to TRBJ1-5, with TRBD1 identical over 7 bases. J was trimmed by 3 bases and V by 4 bases; bases with no gene match: 3. The CDR3 is made up of 14 amino acids. Per germline, CDR1 LNHNV and CDR2 YYDKDF (reference sequence). Written as DNA, the CDR3 is TGTGCCACCAGCATAGGGGGCCCCAATCAGCCCCAGCATTTT. As protein: CATSIGGPNQPQHF.

V gene TRBV7-8 combines with J gene TRBJ2-7; D gene ambiguous. With 4 bases removed from V and 6 bases from J, the gap between germline ends came to 19 bases. CDR3 length: 15 residues. Germline lookup yields CDR1 SGHVS and CDR2 FQNEAQ. CDR3 sequence (DNA): TGTGCCAGCAGCTCTCAGCCGGTGAGACGGGTCGAGCAGTACTTC. It yields the protein CASSSQPVRRVEQYF. Filled out from reference TRBV7-8 and TRBJ2-7, the complete variable domain reads GAGVSQSPRYKVAKRGQDVALRCDPISGHVSLFWYQQALGQGPEFLTYFQNEAQLDKSGLPSDRFFAERPEGSVSTLKIQRTQQEDSAVYLCASSSQPVRRVEQYFGPGTRLTVT.

V and J are TRBV3-1 (or the pseudogene TRBV3-2) and TRBJ1-6, with D possibly matching TRBD1 (6 bases). The V end was cut by 4 bases, the J end by 11 bases, with 15 bases between. Germline CDR1 LGHDT, CDR2 YNNKEL (reference sequence). This CDR3 is 14 amino acids long. CDR3 in amino acids: CASSLQGKWPPLHF. The CDR3 DNA reads as TGTGCCAGCAGCCTACAGGGAAAGTGGCCACCCCTCCACTTT.

This chain joins TRBV5-1 and TRBJ2-2, with 9 bases fitting TRBD2. CDR1 is SGHRS and CDR2 is YFSETQ in the germline V gene. Trimming took 0 bases from V and 5 from J; bases not matched to a gene: 5. CDR3 length equals 16 residues. Written as DNA, the CDR3 is TGCGCCAGCAGCTTGGCTGCGGGGGGGCCAACCGGGGAGCTGTTTTTT. As protein: CASSLAAGGPTGELFF.

The CDR3 region is CSVGRANTEAFF. The DNA for the CDR3 is TGCAGCGTTGGGCGGGCAAACACTGAAGCTTTCTTT. The chain joins TRBV29-1 to TRBJ1-1, with D uncertain. The ends were cut back, 4 bases at V and 2 bases at J, with 8 bases in the middle. The CDR3 runs to 12 residues. Germline CDR1 reads SQVTM; CDR2 reads ANQGSEA. The full variable domain, its missing parts supplied by reference TRBV29-1 and TRBJ1-1, is SAVISQKPSRDICQRGTSLTIQCQVDSQVTMMFWYRQQPGQSLTLIATANQGSEATYESGFVIDKFPISRPNLTFSTLTVSNMSPEDSSIYLCSVGRANTEAFFGQGTRLTVV.